This is a list of T cell receptor beta chains from one sample in a study of shared clonotypes between healthy human individuals. The method was immunoSEQ multiplex PCR; TCRdb's version includes in-frame clones alone and lacks a portion of them. The repertoire consists of approximately 530,000 clones, with about 95% occurring once and the leading ten covering about 0.064%. What was sequenced was naive CD4+ T cells sorted from blood. The receptors come from a woman aged 30 to 39 in good health. Both conserved end residues are part of each CDR3. D genes are given only for firm matches. Part of the rows lack a size; the others show once, few, many or a class for expanded clones.

TRBJ2-7 | TRBV28 | NA | NA | CASSSPGVGAYEQYF | TGTGCCAGCAGTTCTCCAGGCGTTGGGGCCTACGAGCAGTACTTC
TRBJ2-5 | TRBV7-7 | NA | NA | CASSLAWSAWETQYF | TGTGCCAGCAGCTTAGCGTGGTCAGCGTGGGAGACCCAGTACTTC
TRBJ2-1 | TRBV28 | TRBD2 | NA | CASSRLAGVNEQFF | TGTGCCAGCAGCAGACTAGCGGGAGTCAATGAGCAGTTCTTC
TRBJ1-1 | TRBV5-1 | TRBD1 | NA | CASSDRAGGTEAFF | TGCGCCAGCAGCGACAGGGCAGGAGGCACTGAAGCTTTCTTT
TRBJ2-6 | TRBV14 | TRBD1 | NA | CASSHPLATGLPSGANVLTF | TGTGCCAGCAGCCACCCCCTCGCGACAGGGCTACCCTCTGGGGCCAACGTCCTGACTTTC
TRBJ1-5 | TRBV5-4 | NA | NA | CASSLDPAGHQPQHF | TGTGCCAGCAGCTTGGACCCGGCGGGACATCAGCCCCAGCATTTT
TRBJ2-2 | TRBV5-1 | TRBD1 | NA | CASRPDRAIGELFF | TGCGCCAGCAGACCTGACAGGGCAATCGGGGAGCTGTTTTTT
TRBJ2-5 | TRBV27 | NA | NA | CASSLHGEETQYF | TGTGCCAGCAGTTTACACGGGGAAGAGACCCAGTACTTC
TRBJ1-4 | TRBV19 | TRBD1 | NA | CASSIRGQGPEKLFF | TGTGCCAGTAGTATCAGGGGACAGGGCCCTGAAAAACTGTTTTTT
TRBJ1-4 | TRBV7-3 | TRBD1 | NA | CASSLGTGATNEKLFF | TGTGCCAGCAGCTTGGGGACAGGGGCCACTAATGAAAAACTGTTTTTT
TRBJ2-3 | TRBV27 | TRBD2 | NA | CASSPLSQAGADTQYF | TGTGCCAGCAGTCCGTTAAGTCAGGCGGGGGCAGATACGCAGTATTTT
TRBJ2-1 | TRBV18 | TRBD2 | NA | CASSPLAGAQETYNEQFF | TGTGCCAGCTCACCCCTAGCGGGAGCCCAAGAAACCTACAATGAGCAGTTCTTC
TRBJ2-2 | TRBV2 | TRBD1 | NA | CASREDRGRTGELFF | TGTGCCAGCAGGGAAGACAGGGGGCGAACCGGGGAGCTGTTTTTT
TRBJ1-4 | TRBV28 | NA | NA | CASSAPSATNEKLFF | TGTGCCAGCAGTGCCCCGTCCGCGACTAATGAAAAACTGTTTTTT
TRBJ2-6 | TRBV2 | TRBD1 | NA | CASRAGTAGANVLTF | TGTGCCAGCAGGGCCGGGACAGCTGGGGCCAACGTCCTGACTTTC
TRBJ2-3 | TRBV18 | NA | NA | CASSPLDAGLTDTQYF | TGTGCCAGCTCCCCCCTTGATGCGGGACTGACAGATACGCAGTATTTT
TRBJ2-3 | TRBV4-1 | NA | NA | CASSQVDRKSTDTQYF | TGCGCCAGCAGCCAAGTGGACAGAAAGAGCACAGATACGCAGTATTTT
TRBJ2-2 | TRBV28 | TRBD1 | NA | CASSSPGGPGGELFF | TGTGCCAGCAGTTCTCCAGGGGGTCCGGGCGGGGAGCTGTTTTTT
TRBJ1-3 | TRBV11-2 | NA | once | CASSLVGTGIGNTIYF | TGTGCCAGCAGCTTAGTTGGCACAGGGATTGGAAACACCATATATTTT
TRBJ2-7 | TRBV4-2 | NA | NA | CASSQGSGTYEQYF | TGTGCCAGCAGCCAAGGAAGCGGTACCTACGAGCAGTACTTC
TRBJ2-7 | TRBV5-4 | TRBD2 | NA | CASSLYTSGSYEQYF | TGTGCCAGCAGCTTGTATACTAGCGGGAGTTACGAGCAGTACTTC
TRBJ1-2 | TRBV5-1 | TRBD1 | NA | CASSLTTGQGSFGYTF | TGCGCCAGCAGCTTAACGACGGGACAGGGAAGTTTTGGCTACACCTTC
TRBJ1-1 | TRBV28 | NA | NA | CASSPPSPDELNTEAFF | TGTGCCAGCAGTCCACCTTCGCCCGACGAACTTAACACTGAAGCTTTCTTT
TRBJ2-7 | TRBV2 | NA | NA | CASSPWTGNAYEQYF | TGTGCCAGCAGCCCCTGGACTGGCAACGCCTACGAGCAGTACTTC
TRBJ1-4 | TRBV19 | NA | NA | CASSILGGANEKLFF | TGTGCCAGTAGTATTCTGGGGGGCGCTAATGAAAAACTGTTTTTT
TRBJ2-7 | TRBV6-5 | TRBD2 | NA | CASSYSTSLPPYEQYF | TGTGCCAGCAGTTACTCGACTAGCCTCCCGCCCTACGAGCAGTACTTC
TRBJ2-7 | TRBV10-3 | NA | NA | CAISQSGSSYEQYF | TGTGCCATCAGTCAGAGCGGGTCCTCCTACGAGCAGTACTTC